This T cell receptor beta chain was identified in a study of technical replicates of blood from a handful of donors. The germline V and J ends were trimmed by 2 bases and 9 bases, with 20 bases remaining between them. CDR1 and CDR2 from the germline V gene are MDHEN and SYDVKM. The CDR3 covers 15 residues. Repertoires were generated with immunoSEQ multiplex PCR, while TCRdb's copy carries only in-frame clones and drops some. This sample yields some 50,000 clones, of which around 94% are seen a single time; approximately 0.22% belongs to the top ten. This clonotype was obtained from a human donor in good health. Sequenced sample: T cells isolated from PBMCs. This chain uses TRBV28 with TRBJ2-7; tentative D call: TRBD1 (6 bases). CDR3 nucleotides: TGTGCCAGCAGTTTAAGGGGGATGTGGGGTGCGGGGCAGTACTTC. Its translation is CASSLRGMWGAGQYF.